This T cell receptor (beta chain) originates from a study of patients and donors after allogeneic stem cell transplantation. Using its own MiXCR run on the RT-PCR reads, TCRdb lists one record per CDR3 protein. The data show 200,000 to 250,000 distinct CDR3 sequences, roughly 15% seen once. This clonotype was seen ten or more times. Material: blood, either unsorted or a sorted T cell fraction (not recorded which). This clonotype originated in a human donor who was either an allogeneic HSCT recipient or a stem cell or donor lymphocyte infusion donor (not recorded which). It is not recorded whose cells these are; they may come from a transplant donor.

The CDR3 loop reads CSVEGPARAGESFSTDTQYF. As DNA, the CDR3 is TGCAGCGTTGAGGGTCCAGCTAGGGCGGGGGAGAGTTTTAGCACAGATACGCAGTATTTT. The genes are TRBV29-1 and TRBJ2-3; 7 bases fit TRBD2. There are 20 residues in the CDR3. The V gene's germline CDR1 is SQVTM and CDR2 ANQGSEA. The V gene end was trimmed by 3 bases and the J gene end by 0 bases; junction bases not matched to a gene: 21.